This entry lists 19 T cell receptor beta chains sequenced from one sample in a study of T cell repertoires in ileal Crohn's disease. Lamina propria lymphocytes from surgical specimens were isolated on a density gradient before sorting. TCRdb's copy holds only in-frame clones and misses some; the assay was immunoSEQ multiplex PCR. The sample has around 150 clones, about 95% seen once; the top ten hold about 5.5%. Sequencing used CD4+ T cells sorted from the ileum. Every receptor here comes from an adult with Crohn's disease.

The chain couples TRBV7-8 to TRBJ2-7; 14 bases are a match to TRBD2. This CDR3 has 16 residues. The trim removed 7 bases at V and 2 bases at J, leaving 7 bases unmatched. Germline assignment: CDR1 SGHVS and CDR2 FQNEAQ. The CDR3 spells CASTGLAGGPPYEQYF. CDR3 nucleotide sequence: TGTGCCAGCACAGGACTAGCGGGAGGACCTCCCTACGAGCAGTACTTC.

The chain links TRBV10-3 to TRBJ1-1; a weak D match, TRBD1 (5 bases). Trimming cost V 11 bases and J 0 bases, with 13 bases left between them. This CDR3 comprises 13 residues. Germline assignment: CDR1 ENHRY and CDR2 SYGVKD. The CDR3 spells CAVTRALNTEAFF. CDR3 DNA: TGTGCCGTCACCAGGGCCCTGAACACTGAAGCTTTCTTT.

The rearrangement joins TRBV6-5 to TRBJ2-3, with 10 bases aligning to TRBD2. The CDR3 consists of 14 residues. The germline V gene encodes CDR1 MNHEY and CDR2 SVGAGI. V lost 5 bases to trimming and J lost 14 bases; unmatched junction nucleotides: 13. CDR3 residues: CASSPDRAGGPPYF. As DNA, the CDR3 is TGTGCCAGCAGTCCAGACCGAGCGGGAGGGCCTCCGTATTTT.

V and J are TRBV2 and TRBJ2-1; 9 bases align to TRBD2. The V and J ends lost 4 bases and 6 bases, in that order; junction bases with no gene match: 16. Per the germline V gene, CDR1 is SNHLY and CDR2 is FYNNEI. The CDR3 is 18 amino acids. CDR3 loop: CASSVLAGGPLWTNEQFF. The CDR3 bases are TGTGCCAGCAGTGTTCTGGCGGGAGGGCCTCTCTGGACCAATGAGCAGTTCTTC.

For the CDR3, the DNA is TGTGCCAGCAGTCCCCCCTGGACAGGGCAAGGAGGCTACACCTTC. This gives the protein CASSPPWTGQGGYTF. The chain links TRBV28 to TRBJ1-2; TRBD1 matches 8 bases. The CDR3 spans 15 residues. The J segment lost 8 bases and the V segment lost 5 bases, leaving 13 bases of the junction unmatched. CDR1 and CDR2 (germline): MDHEN, SYDVKM.

This clone was counted once. The rearrangement links TRBV6-1 to TRBJ2-2; D is possibly TRBD2 (5 bases). Per the germline V gene, CDR1 is MNHNS and CDR2 is SASEGT. Trimming pared 10 bases from V and 6 bases from J, leaving 9 bases between. The CDR3 is 11 residues long. CDR3 amino acids: CAMLSAGELFF. The CDR3 DNA is TGTGCCATGCTTAGCGCCGGGGAGCTGTTTTTT.

This clone was observed a single time. The chain has TRBV28 and TRBJ2-7, with TRBD1 matching 10 bases. After removal of 3 bases from V and 7 bases from J, the junction contained 12 bases not matched to a gene. Germline V gene sequence: CDR1 MDHEN, CDR2 SYDVKM. The CDR3 is made up of 16 amino acids. The CDR3 spells CASSFLGDRGRLEQYF. CDR3 nucleotide sequence: TGTGCCAGCAGTTTCTTGGGGGACAGGGGTCGACTAGAGCAGTACTTC.

This rearrangement joins TRBV2 to TRBJ2-3; D gene ambiguous. Germline lookup yields CDR1 SNHLY and CDR2 FYNNEI. CDR3 length: 14 residues. Trimming left V 5 bases short and J 3 bases short, with 12 bases between. The CDR3: CASSNVFSTDTQYF. DNA of the CDR3: TGTGCCAGCAGTAACGTCTTTAGTACAGATACGCAGTATTTT.

This clone was seen just once. The V gene is TRBV28, the J gene TRBJ2-1; D possibly corresponds to TRBD2 (6 bases). Germline loops: CDR1 MDHEN, CDR2 SYDVKM. CDR3 size: 19 residues. Trimming pared 4 bases from V and 6 bases from J, leaving 28 bases between. Written as DNA, the CDR3 is TGTGCCAGCAGTTCGGGGGTAGTGGGCTTAAACCTTGGCCTCAATGAGCAGTTCTTC. The encoded protein is CASSSGVVGLNLGLNEQFF.

About this clone itself: The germline gene is not matched at one end of the junction; a read error may be the cause. The V call is TRBV7-9, the J call TRBJ2-7, with D tentatively TRBD2 (6 bases). The CDR3 consists of 11 residues. The germline gives CDR1 SEHNR, CDR2 FQNEAQ (reference sequence). CDR3 sequence reads: CASSLEEGKAF. The CDR3 nucleotides are TGTGCCAGCAGCCTAGAGGAGGGGAAGGCCTTC.

V gene TRBV30 combines with J gene TRBJ2-7, with TRBD1 matching over 7 bases. CDR3 size: 15 residues. CDR1 GTSNPN and CDR2 SVGIG come from the germline V gene (reference sequence). With 4 bases clipped from V and 0 bases from J, the junction kept 9 bases outside the gene matches. CDR3 region: CAWTSEGAPSYEQYF. The CDR3 DNA follows: TGTGCCTGGACCTCCGAGGGGGCGCCCTCCTACGAGCAGTACTTC.

The chain couples TRBV7-3 to TRBJ2-5; 7 nucleotides match TRBD1. Trimming cost V 5 bases and J 2 bases; bases outside gene matches: 2. CDR3 length equals 13 residues. Germline CDR1 SGHTA, CDR2 FQGTGA. Here the CDR3 DNA reads TGTGCCAGCAGCAGGGGGCCGCAAGAGACCCAGTACTTC. Protein product: CASSRGPQETQYF.

V and J are TRBV5-1 and TRBJ2-3; 7 bases agree with TRBD2. The CDR3 runs to 13 residues. Trimming cost V 4 bases and J 11 bases; bases outside gene matches: 10. CDR1 is SGHRS and CDR2 is YFSETQ in the germline V gene. This chain's CDR3 is CASSPGPSGGQYF. CDR3 coding DNA: TGCGCCAGCAGCCCCGGGCCGTCGGGGGGGCAGTATTTT.

The count of this clone is one. The rearrangement uses TRBV5-1 and TRBJ2-5, with TRBD1 as a possible D gene (6 bases). CDR1 is SGHRS, CDR2 YFSETQ, per germline. V lost 4 bases and J lost 2, with 15 bases in between. The CDR3 contains 15 residues. DNA for the CDR3: TGCGCCAGCAGCATACAGGGTATAGGTCAAGAGACCCAGTACTTC. Its translation is CASSIQGIGQETQYF.

This chain links TRBV11-2 with TRBJ2-3; no definite D call. Germline loops: CDR1 SGHAT, CDR2 FQNNGV. Trimming removed 0 bases from V and 0 bases from J, with 7 bases in between. The CDR3 is 15 amino acids. In nucleotides, the CDR3 is TGTGCCAGCAGCTTAGATCGGGTGAGCACAGATACGCAGTATTTT. This sequence encodes CASSLDRVSTDTQYF. Combining the CDR3 with reference TRBV11-2 and TRBJ2-3 gives the whole variable domain EAGVAQSPRYKIIEKRQSVAFWCNPISGHATLYWYQQILGQGPKLLIQFQNNGVVDDSQLPKDRFSAERLKGVDSTLKIQPAKLEDSAVYLCASSLDRVSTDTQYFGPGTRLTVL.

The rearrangement links TRBV7-3 to TRBJ2-6; D call uncertain. This CDR3 is 18 amino acids long. Germline V gene lookup returns CDR1 SGHTA and CDR2 FQGTGA. Trimming pared 4 bases from V and 5 bases from J, leaving 21 bases between. For the CDR3, the DNA is TGTGCCAGCAGCTGCGGAATACGCTTACAAAGTCGGGCCAACGTCCTGACTTTC. Translation: CASSCGIRLQSRANVLTF.

The chain uses TRBV30 and TRBJ2-1; 12 bases map to TRBD2. Losses at the gene ends were 6 bases for V and 7 bases for J; bases not matched to a gene: 10. Germline values: CDR1 GTSNPN, CDR2 SVGIG (reference sequence). There are 15 residues in the CDR3. In DNA, the CDR3 is TGTGCCTGTTCTAGACTAGCGGGAGTAAGGAATGAGCAGTTCTTC. Protein sequence: CACSRLAGVRNEQFF.

The chain employs TRBV6-5 and TRBJ2-1; a possible D gene is TRBD1 (7 bases). V lost 5 bases and J 5 bases, leaving 16 bases between the germline ends. CDR1 is MNHEY, CDR2 SVGAGI, per germline. The CDR3 extends over 15 amino acids. The CDR3 region has the DNA TGTGCCAGCAGTCCCAGGGGGGTTAGGGACAATGAGCAGTTCTTC. It specifies CASSPRGVRDNEQFF.

This clone was seen only once. V is TRBV2 and J is TRBJ2-2; 7 bases agree with TRBD2. Trimming removed 6 bases from V and 4 bases from J; junction bases left unmatched: 8. Germline-derived CDR1 and CDR2 are SNHLY and FYNNEI. The CDR3 totals 15 residues. The CDR3 reads CASRVVAGITGELFF. The DNA for the CDR3 is TGTGCCAGCAGGGTCGTAGCGGGCATCACCGGGGAGCTGTTTTTT.